Listed below are T cell receptor beta chains from one sample, sequenced in a study of cytomegalovirus exposure and HLA in healthy donors. TCRdb's table, derived via immunoSEQ multiplex PCR, lists solely in-frame clones and lacks some. The table counts some 130,000 clones; less than 2.5% lies in the top ten. What was sequenced was PBMCs. These receptors all stem from a woman in her fifties or sixties in good health and CMV-seronegative. CDR3s leave out the opening cysteine and the closing phenylalanine or tryptophan.

v_gene: TRBV10-1; CDR3aa: ADGERGGTYNEQF
v_gene: TRBV5-1; CDR3aa: ASSFGPIGANEQF
v_gene: TRBV27; CDR3aa: ASSLWTDGELF
v_gene: TRBV7-9; CDR3aa: ASSLLAGETQY
v_gene: TRBV28; CDR3aa: ASSSGGSSYEQY
v_gene: TRBV6-1; CDR3aa: ASSEAFLGGGEQY
v_gene: TRBV6-5; CDR3aa: ASSQQTGWETQY
v_gene: TRBV12-5; CDR3aa: ASGLARQGADQETQY
v_gene: TRBV7-3; CDR3aa: ASSFGSWGGDTQY
v_gene: TRBV23-1; CDR3aa: ASTSGRTDTQY
v_gene: TRBV6-5; CDR3aa: ASRDRSNYGYT
v_gene: TRBV5-6; CDR3aa: ASSGGPAPSYEQY
v_gene: TRBV30; CDR3aa: AWSVPRSLGTDTQY
v_gene: TRBV7-9; CDR3aa: ASSSPPIGQSSYNEQF
v_gene: TRBV28; CDR3aa: ASMRTGGAGANVLT
v_gene: TRBV10-3; CDR3aa: AISAGGSYEQY
v_gene: TRBV5-5; CDR3aa: ASSPDNNYGYT
v_gene: TRBV28; CDR3aa: ASNTGGRAF
v_gene: TRBV7-2; CDR3aa: ASSVGQANTEAF
v_gene: TRBV28; CDR3aa: ASSLDLRRPNYGYT
v_gene: TRBV28; CDR3aa: ASSFIAGFGLETQY
v_gene: TRBV19; CDR3aa: ASRPYEAGVNEKLF
v_gene: TRBV6-5; CDR3aa: ASSAGRGLATEAF
v_gene: TRBV19; CDR3aa: ASSIAFGTASSGANVLT
v_gene: TRBV7-9; CDR3aa: ASSLRGTSGGGSSYEQY
v_gene: TRBV4-1; CDR3aa: ASSQDLGTSGIQETQY
v_gene: TRBV5-1; CDR3aa: ASSFTGGAGRDTQY
v_gene: TRBV2; CDR3aa: ASSERRRNQPQH
v_gene: TRBV10-2; CDR3aa: ASSESLRGREQY
v_gene: TRBV28; CDR3aa: ASSPIAGAVSSYEQY
v_gene: TRBV6-5; CDR3aa: ASSLAGRRTDTQY
v_gene: TRBV7-6; CDR3aa: ASSLDGMRLADSYEQY
v_gene: TRBV9; CDR3aa: ASSDRAGGHYNEQF